This entry lists 26 T cell receptor beta chains sequenced from one sample in a study of technical replicates of blood from a handful of donors. TCRdb's copy holds only in-frame clones and misses some; the assay was immunoSEQ multiplex PCR. The sample holds roughly 67,000 clones, about 98% seen once. Sequenced: T cells isolated from PBMCs. These receptors were obtained from a human donor in good health.

V gene TRBV11-2 combines with J gene TRBJ2-1, with 11 nucleotides matching TRBD2. CDR1 and CDR2 (germline): SGHAT, FQNNGV. The CDR3 runs 17 residues. V dropped 1 base and J dropped 7; count of bases not matched to a gene: 9. This chain's CDR3 is CASSLGSGLAVTNEQFF. In DNA, the CDR3 is TGTGCCAGCAGCTTAGGATCGGGACTAGCGGTAACTAATGAGCAGTTCTTC.

The rearrangement joins TRBV28 to TRBJ2-1; the match to TRBD2 covers 11 bases. V lost 5 bases and J lost 8; bases outside the gene matches: 20. The CDR3 runs 19 residues. Germline V lookup: CDR1 MDHEN, CDR2 SYDVKM. CDR3 amino acids: CASSLGWDLLAGAMDEQFF. Written as DNA, the CDR3 is TGTGCCAGCAGTCTGGGATGGGATTTACTAGCGGGAGCTATGGATGAGCAGTTCTTC.

The chain is built from TRBV7-6 and TRBJ1-1; D not certain. CDR1 is SGHVS and CDR2 is FNYEAQ in the germline V gene. With 1 base removed from V and 6 bases from J, the gap between germline ends came to 12 bases. The length of the CDR3 is 14 residues. CDR3 region: CASSLGLGGAEAFF. The CDR3 DNA is TGTGCCAGCAGCTTAGGACTCGGTGGCGCTGAAGCTTTCTTT.

This chain connects TRBV6-5 to TRBJ1-1; TRBD1 is a possible D gene (6 bases). Germline V gene data show CDR1 as MNHEY and CDR2 as SVGAGI. The V gene lost 3 bases and the J gene lost 5 bases, with 10 bases spanning the gap. The CDR3 contains 13 residues. CDR3 protein: CASSYGGSTEAFF. The CDR3 DNA reads TGTGCCAGCAGTTATGGGGGCTCAACTGAAGCTTTCTTT.

The chain joins TRBV4-1 to TRBJ1-5; no definite D call. Trimming pared 0 bases from V and 4 bases from J, leaving 16 bases between. There are 17 residues in the CDR3. Germline values: CDR1 MGHRA, CDR2 YSYEKL. The CDR3 DNA follows: TGCGCCAGCAGCCAAGATTCGCGGGGTCTTGGGAATCAGCCCCAGCATTTT. This translates into CASSQDSRGLGNQPQHF.

J is TRBJ2-7 and V is TRBV5-5; no clear D gene. V was clipped by 4 bases and J by 3 bases, with 11 bases between them. The CDR3 extends over 13 amino acids. The germline V gene encodes CDR1 SGHKS and CDR2 YYEKEE (reference sequence). CDR3 sequence: CASSLWQYYEQYF. Written as DNA, the CDR3 is TGTGCCAGCAGCCTGTGGCAGTACTACGAGCAGTACTTC. The entire variable domain, with the rest obtained from reference TRBV5-5 and TRBJ2-7, is as follows: DAGVTQSPTHLIKTRGQQVTLRCSPISGHKSVSWYQQVLGQGPQFIFQYYEKEERGRGNFPDRFSARQFPNYSSELNVNALLLGDSALYLCASSLWQYYEQYFGPGTRLTVT.

V usage is TRBV5-1 and J usage is TRBJ2-7; 7 nucleotides align to TRBD2. Per the germline V gene, CDR1 is SGHRS and CDR2 is YFSETQ. V shed 4 bases and J 3 bases; nucleotides not matched to a gene: 7. This CDR3 has 14 amino acids. Here the CDR3 DNA reads TGCGCCAGCAGCAGGGAGGGCGGTGTCTACGAGCAGTACTTC. This gives the protein CASSREGGVYEQYF.

The V and J genes are TRBV4-2 and TRBJ2-3, with TRBD2 matching over 10 bases. Germline V lookup: CDR1 LGHNA, CDR2 YNFKEQ. V shed 1 base, J shed 4 bases, and the junction held 8 bases outside the gene matches. The CDR3 contains 17 residues. The CDR3 nucleotides read TGTGCCAGCAGCCAAGTCGGAGCGGGGGGGGTTGCAGATACGCAGTATTTT. It translates to CASSQVGAGGVADTQYF.

The CDR3 reads CSVGVDEQYF. CDR3 bases: TGCAGCGTTGGCGTTGACGAGCAGTACTTC. The chain has TRBV29-1 and TRBJ2-7; D unresolved. Germline-derived CDR1 and CDR2 are SQVTM and ANQGSEA. The CDR3 has 10 amino acids. Deletions cut 4 bases from V and 5 bases from J, with 6 bases between.

This chain uses TRBV2 with TRBJ2-2; a weak D match, TRBD2 (6 bases). Trimming took off 10 bases at V and 5 bases at J, with 14 bases between the two ends. This CDR3 region has 13 residues. Germline loops: CDR1 SNHLY, CDR2 FYNNEI. In DNA form, the CDR3 reads TGTGCCACCGGGACTCTTCAAACCGGGGAGCTGTTTTTT. Amino acid sequence: CATGTLQTGELFF. Full variable domain (missing parts from reference TRBV2 and TRBJ2-2): EPEVTQTPSHQVTQMGQEVILRCVPISNHLYFYWYRQILGQKVEFLVSFYNNEISEKSEIFDDQFSVERPDGSNFTLKIRSTKLEDSAMYFCATGTLQTGELFFGEGSRLTVL.

The J gene is TRBJ2-3, the V gene TRBV4-1; 12 nucleotides line up with TRBD2. J was trimmed by 0 bases and V by 0 bases; bases with no gene match: 10. Germline assignment: CDR1 MGHRA and CDR2 YSYEKL. The CDR3 contains 20 residues. CDR3 nucleotide sequence: TGCGCCAGCAGCCAAGATTTTTGGGCTAGCGGGGGGGTTAGCACAGATACGCAGTATTTT. It is translated as CASSQDFWASGGVSTDTQYF.

This clone was seen once. The chain carries TRBV27 and TRBJ2-5; 10 bases match TRBD1. With V trimmed by 8 bases and J by 5 bases, 11 bases remained unmatched. The CDR3 runs to 15 residues. Germline V gene sequence: CDR1 MNHEY, CDR2 SMNVEV (reference sequence). CDR3 DNA sequence: TGTGCCAGCCACCCGGGACAGGGGATAGGGGAGACCCAGTACTTC. This encodes CASHPGQGIGETQYF.

The J gene is TRBJ2-3, the V gene TRBV29-1; 10 nucleotides line up with TRBD2. V lost 5 bases and J lost 4; bases outside the gene matches: 6. The CDR3 loop spans 14 amino acids. Per germline, CDR1 SQVTM and CDR2 ANQGSEA. The CDR3 DNA sequence: TGCAGCGTTACGCTTAGCGGGAGGTCAGATACGCAGTATTTT. Encoded protein: CSVTLSGRSDTQYF.

V and J are TRBV18 and TRBJ1-2; TRBD1 might be the D (5 bases). Trimming left V 8 bases short and J 5 bases short, with 15 bases between. CDR3 size: 13 residues. Looked up from germline, CDR1 is KGHSH and CDR2 is LQKENI. The CDR3 sequence: CASAEGRTYGYTF. The CDR3 coding sequence is TGTGCCAGCGCCGAAGGTAGGACATATGGCTACACCTTC.

The chain carries TRBV7-8 and TRBJ2-5; perhaps TRBD1 as D (5 bases). CDR3 size: 15 residues. With 1 base removed from V and 7 bases from J, the gap between germline ends came to 16 bases. Germline V gene lookup returns CDR1 SGHVS and CDR2 FQNEAQ. DNA for the CDR3: TGTGCCAGCAGCTTAGGGGCTAGGGGATCGAGGACCCAGTACTTC. Amino acids: CASSLGARGSRTQYF.

This chain uses TRBV27 with TRBJ2-1; unclear D gene. Germline CDR1 and CDR2: MNHEY and SMNVEV (reference sequence). Trimming took 2 bases from V and 5 from J, leaving 7 bases between them. This CDR3 comprises 13 residues. This chain's CDR3 is CASSLATNNEQFF. CDR3 nucleotide sequence: TGTGCCAGCAGTTTAGCTACTAACAATGAGCAGTTCTTC.

The rearrangement uses TRBV6-5 and TRBJ1-5; 7 bases align to TRBD1. V shed 5 bases, J shed 7 bases, and the junction held 8 bases outside the gene matches. The CDR3 runs to 14 residues. CDR1 is MNHEY and CDR2 is SVGAGI in the germline V gene. CDR3 region: CASSRGQTNQPQHF. The DNA of the CDR3 is TGTGCCAGCAGTCGGGGACAGACTAACCAGCCCCAGCATTTT.

The gene calls are TRBV15 and TRBJ2-7, with D possibly matching TRBD2 (5 bases). The germline CDR1 and CDR2 sequences are LNHNV and YYDKDF (reference sequence). The CDR3 extends over 14 amino acids. Trimming shortened V by 0 bases and J by 2 bases, and 8 bases separated the two germline ends. The CDR3 reads CATSRERATYEQYF. CDR3 bases: TGTGCCACCAGCAGAGAGCGGGCCACCTACGAGCAGTACTTC.

CDR3 nucleotides: TGTGCCAGCACGGGTCGGACAGGGGGCTACTATGGCTACACCTTC. It codes for CASTGRTGGYYGYTF. The genes are TRBV28 and TRBJ1-2; 11 nucleotides match TRBD1. CDR1 is MDHEN and CDR2 is SYDVKM in the germline V gene. The J segment lost 3 bases and the V segment lost 7 bases, leaving 7 bases of the junction unmatched. CDR3 length: 15 residues.

The chain combines TRBV2 with TRBJ1-4; D is perhaps TRBD1 (6 bases). The length of the CDR3 is 11 residues. Germline lookup yields CDR1 SNHLY and CDR2 FYNNEI. V was trimmed by 8 bases and J by 8 bases, leaving 9 bases between them. CDR3 nucleotide sequence: TGTGCCAGCTTTGGGGGCGAAAAACTGTTTTTT. The encoded protein is CASFGGEKLFF.

The chain combines TRBV7-8 with TRBJ2-2, with TRBD2 matching over 10 bases. CDR1 is SGHVS and CDR2 is FQNEAQ in the germline V gene. The CDR3 runs 18 residues. Unmatched junction bases numbered 11, after V lost 5 bases and J lost 2 bases. The CDR3 here is CASSNLAGGEFNTGELFF. The DNA of the CDR3 is TGTGCCAGCAGCAATTTAGCGGGAGGCGAATTTAACACCGGGGAGCTGTTTTTT.

As DNA, the CDR3 is TGTGCCAGCAGTCGACAGGGAATCGGTAGCACGGGGGAGCTGTTTTTT. It translates to CASSRQGIGSTGELFF. The rearrangement joins TRBV9 to TRBJ2-2; the match to TRBD1 covers 7 bases. CDR1 and CDR2 (germline): SGDLS, YYNGEE. The V and J ends lost 5 bases and 8 bases, in that order; junction bases with no gene match: 15. This CDR3 is built from 16 residues. The complete variable domain, with remaining parts taken from reference TRBV9 and TRBJ2-2, reads DSGVTQTPKHLITATGQRVTLRCSPRSGDLSVYWYQQSLDQGLQFLIQYYNGEERAKGNILERFSAQQFPDLHSELNLSSLELGDSALYFCASSRQGIGSTGELFFGEGSRLTVL.

The gene calls are TRBV2 and TRBJ1-5, with D possibly being TRBD1 (5 bases). The germline V and J ends were trimmed by 5 bases and 7 bases, with 18 bases remaining between them. Germline V lookup: CDR1 SNHLY, CDR2 FYNNEI. This CDR3 is 15 amino acids long. The CDR3 DNA is TGTGCCAGCAGTCCAACTTCAGGGAAGTCGCAGCCCCAGCATTTT. Protein: CASSPTSGKSQPQHF.

The chain recombines TRBV5-4 with TRBJ1-1; D gene unclear. The CDR3 loop spans 12 amino acids. V was trimmed by 5 bases and J by 5 bases, leaving 10 bases between them. From germline, CDR1 is SGHNT and CDR2 YYREEE (reference sequence). The chain's CDR3 is CASRSEVTEAFF. The CDR3 DNA follows: TGTGCCAGCAGAAGTGAGGTGACTGAAGCTTTCTTT.

This rearrangement joins TRBV6-5 to TRBJ2-7, with TRBD2 identical over 10 bases. Germline-derived CDR1 and CDR2 are MNHEY and SVGAGI. CDR3 size: 14 residues. V dropped 6 bases and J dropped 5; count of bases not matched to a gene: 7. The CDR3 protein is CASRPRGLANEQYF. The DNA of the CDR3 is TGTGCCAGCAGGCCCAGGGGACTAGCGAACGAGCAGTACTTC.

This chain connects TRBV29-1 to TRBJ2-1; D not resolved. In germline, CDR1 is SQVTM, CDR2 ANQGSEA. This CDR3 spans 11 amino acids. V was trimmed by 5 bases and J by 3 bases, leaving 5 bases between them. CDR3 DNA: TGCAGCGTTATGAGCTACAATGAGCAGTTCTTC. Translation gives CSVMSYNEQFF.